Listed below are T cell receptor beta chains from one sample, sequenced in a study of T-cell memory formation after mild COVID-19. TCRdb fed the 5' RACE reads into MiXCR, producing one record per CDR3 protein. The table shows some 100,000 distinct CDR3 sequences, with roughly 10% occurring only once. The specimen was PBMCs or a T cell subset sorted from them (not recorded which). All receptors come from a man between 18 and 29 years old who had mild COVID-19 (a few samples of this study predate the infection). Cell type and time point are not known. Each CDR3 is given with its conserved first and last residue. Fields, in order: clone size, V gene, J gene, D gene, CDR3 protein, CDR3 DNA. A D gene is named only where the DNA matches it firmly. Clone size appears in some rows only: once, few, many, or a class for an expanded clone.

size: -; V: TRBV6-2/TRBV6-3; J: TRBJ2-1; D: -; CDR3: CASSIPRGGNEQFF; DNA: TGTGCCAGCAGTATCCCCAGGGGCGGGAATGAGCAGTTCTTC
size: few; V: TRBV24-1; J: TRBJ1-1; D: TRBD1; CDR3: CATSDWGQGGAFF; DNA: TGTGCCACCAGTGATTGGGGACAGGGAGGAGCTTTCTTT
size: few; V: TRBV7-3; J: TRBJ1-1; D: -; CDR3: CASSLTPRGHNEAFF; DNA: TGTGCCAGCAGCTTAACCCCCCGGGGCCACAATGAAGCTTTCTTT
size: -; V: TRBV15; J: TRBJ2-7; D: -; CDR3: CATSGPGPHHEQYF; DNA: TGTGCCACCAGTGGACCGGGACCCCACCACGAGCAGTACTTC
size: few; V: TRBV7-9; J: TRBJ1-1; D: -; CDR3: CASRPPEPNTEAFF; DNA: TGTGCCAGCAGGCCGCCGGAACCGAACACTGAAGCTTTCTTT
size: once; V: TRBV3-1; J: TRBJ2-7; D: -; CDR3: CASSQGTHEQYF; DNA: TGTGCCAGCAGCCAAGGCACCCACGAGCAGTACTTC
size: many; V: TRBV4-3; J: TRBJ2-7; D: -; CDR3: CASSQDVLASIYEQYF; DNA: TGCGCCAGCAGCCAAGATGTCCTGGCGAGCATCTACGAGCAGTACTTC
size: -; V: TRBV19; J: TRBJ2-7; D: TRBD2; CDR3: CASSITAGDPYEQYF; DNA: TGTGCCAGTAGTATTACGGCGGGGGACCCCTACGAGCAGTACTTC
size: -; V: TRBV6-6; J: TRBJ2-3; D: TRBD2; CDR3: CASRVTQIAGGRDTQYF; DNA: TGTGCCAGCAGGGTTACTCAAATAGCGGGGGGGAGAGATACGCAGTATTTT
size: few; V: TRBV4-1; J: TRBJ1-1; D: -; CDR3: CASSQDSRVAAFF; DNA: TGCGCCAGCAGCCAAGATTCGCGGGTAGCAGCTTTCTTT
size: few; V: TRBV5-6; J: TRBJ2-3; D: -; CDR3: CASTASTDTQYF; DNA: TGTGCCAGCACAGCTAGCACAGATACGCAGTATTTT
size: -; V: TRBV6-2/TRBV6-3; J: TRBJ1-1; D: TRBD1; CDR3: CASRDRGNTEAFF; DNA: TGTGCCAGCAGGGACAGGGGGAACACTGAAGCTTTCTTT
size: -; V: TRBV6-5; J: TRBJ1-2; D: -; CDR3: CASSLDVNYGYTF; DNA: TGTGCCAGCAGTTTAGACGTCAACTATGGCTACACCTTC
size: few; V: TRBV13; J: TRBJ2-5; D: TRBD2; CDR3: CASSLSSGGAVETQYF; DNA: TGTGCCAGCAGCCTTTCGAGCGGGGGGGCCGTCGAGACCCAGTACTTC
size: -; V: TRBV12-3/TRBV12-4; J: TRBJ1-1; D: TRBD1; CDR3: CASSPGGDTEAFF; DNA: TGTGCCAGCAGTCCAGGGGGGGACACTGAAGCTTTCTTT
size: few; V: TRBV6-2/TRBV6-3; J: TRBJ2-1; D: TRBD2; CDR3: CASSNSGGAYNEQFF; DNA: TGTGCCAGCAGTAATAGCGGGGGGGCTTACAATGAGCAGTTCTTC
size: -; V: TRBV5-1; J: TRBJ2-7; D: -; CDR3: CASSAAVGVGEQYF; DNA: TGCGCCAGCAGCGCGGCCGTCGGGGTTGGGGAGCAGTACTTC
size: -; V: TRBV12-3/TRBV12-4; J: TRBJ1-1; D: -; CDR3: CASLAGHDEAFF; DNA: TGTGCCAGCCTCGCGGGGCACGATGAAGCTTTCTTT
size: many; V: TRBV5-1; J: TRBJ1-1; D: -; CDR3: CASSLGQANTEAFF; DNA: TGCGCCAGCAGCTTGGGGCAGGCGAACACTGAAGCTTTCTTT
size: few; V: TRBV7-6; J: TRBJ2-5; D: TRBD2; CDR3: CASSLGYRAGEWETQYF; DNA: TGTGCCAGCAGCTTAGGGTATCGAGCGGGGGAGTGGGAGACCCAGTACTTC
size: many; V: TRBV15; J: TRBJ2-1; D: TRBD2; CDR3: CATSAGLAGRWGEQFF; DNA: TGTGCCACCAGCGCTGGACTAGCGGGGCGCTGGGGTGAGCAGTTCTTC
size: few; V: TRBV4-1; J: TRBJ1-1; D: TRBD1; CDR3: CASSHRQGNTEAFF; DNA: TGCGCCAGCAGCCACAGACAGGGGAACACTGAAGCTTTCTTT
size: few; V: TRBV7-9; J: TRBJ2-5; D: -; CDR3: CASSLVRLEQETQYF; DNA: TGTGCCAGCAGCTTAGTTAGACTCGAACAAGAGACCCAGTACTTC
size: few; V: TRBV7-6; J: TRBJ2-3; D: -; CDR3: CASSSFPGYTDTQYF; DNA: TGTGCCAGCAGCTCGTTTCCGGGGTACACAGATACGCAGTATTTT
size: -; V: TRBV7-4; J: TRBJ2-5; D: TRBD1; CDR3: CASSSGQGCVTQYF; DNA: TGTGCCAGCAGCTCAGGACAGGGATGCGTGACCCAGTACTTC
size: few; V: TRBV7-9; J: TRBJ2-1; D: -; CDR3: CASRVGQGSGNEQFF; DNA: TGTGCCAGCAGGGTAGGGCAGGGAAGTGGTAATGAGCAGTTCTTC
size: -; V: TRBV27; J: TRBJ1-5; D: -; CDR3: CASSLRDYQPQHF; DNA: TGTGCCAGCAGTTTACGGGACTATCAGCCCCAGCATTTT
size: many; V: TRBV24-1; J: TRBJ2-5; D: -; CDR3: CATSDPTGIQETQYF; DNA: TGTGCCACCAGTGATCCCACGGGGATACAAGAGACCCAGTACTTC
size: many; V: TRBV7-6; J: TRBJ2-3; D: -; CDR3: CASASMRGSTDTQYF; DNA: TGTGCCAGCGCTTCAATGAGGGGGAGCACAGATACGCAGTATTTT
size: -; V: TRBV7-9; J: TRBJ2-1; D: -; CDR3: CASRRVAEQFF; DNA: TGTGCCAGCCGCCGGGTTGCTGAGCAGTTCTTC
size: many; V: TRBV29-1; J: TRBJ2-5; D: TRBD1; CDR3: CSVDVQGFETQYF; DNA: TGCAGCGTTGACGTACAGGGGTTTGAGACCCAGTACTTC
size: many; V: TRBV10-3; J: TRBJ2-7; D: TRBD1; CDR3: CAISGGKTGPYEQYF; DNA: TGTGCCATCAGTGGGGGGAAGACAGGGCCCTACGAGCAGTACTTC
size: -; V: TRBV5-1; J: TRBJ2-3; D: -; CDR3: CASRVGADTQYF; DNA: TGCGCCAGCAGGGTGGGCGCAGATACGCAGTATTTT
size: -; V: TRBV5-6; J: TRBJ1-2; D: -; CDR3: CASSWGDLELLLYGYTF; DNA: TGTGCCAGCAGCTGGGGGGACCTGGAGCTCCTCCTCTATGGCTACACCTTC
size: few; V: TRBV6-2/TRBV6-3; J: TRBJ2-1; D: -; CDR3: CASSPWRGDDEQFF; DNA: TGTGCCAGCAGTCCCTGGAGAGGCGACGATGAGCAGTTCTTC
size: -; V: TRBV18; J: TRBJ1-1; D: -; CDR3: CASSPTRPILEAFF; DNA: TGTGCCAGCTCACCAACAAGACCGATCCTTGAAGCTTTCTTT
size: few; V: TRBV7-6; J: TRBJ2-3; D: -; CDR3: CASSLEAVNTDTQYF; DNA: TGTGCCAGCAGCTTAGAAGCGGTAAACACAGATACGCAGTATTTT
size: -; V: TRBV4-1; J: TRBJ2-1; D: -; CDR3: CASSQGIREYNEQFF; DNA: TGCGCCAGCAGCCAAGGGATTCGGGAATACAATGAGCAGTTCTTC
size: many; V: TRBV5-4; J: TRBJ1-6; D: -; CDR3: CASSPGLEHGFSLHF; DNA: TGTGCCAGCAGCCCCGGGTTGGAACACGGTTTTTCCCTCCACTTT
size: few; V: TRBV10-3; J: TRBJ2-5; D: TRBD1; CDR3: CAILRDSQQETQYF; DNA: TGTGCCATCCTCCGGGACAGTCAACAAGAGACCCAGTACTTC
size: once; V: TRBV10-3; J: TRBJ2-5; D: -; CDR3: CAIRRDSPGAQYF; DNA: TGTGCCATCAGGCGGGACAGTCCGGGGGCCCAGTACTTC
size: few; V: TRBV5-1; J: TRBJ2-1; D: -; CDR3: CASSLSVLSYNEQFF; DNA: TGCGCCAGCAGCTTGTCAGTACTCTCCTACAATGAGCAGTTCTTC
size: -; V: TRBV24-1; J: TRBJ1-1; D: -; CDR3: CATSGDSYAEAFF; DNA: TGTGCCACCAGTGGCGATAGTTATGCTGAAGCTTTCTTT
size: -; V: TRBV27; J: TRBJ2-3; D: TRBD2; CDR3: CASSSGRFTDTQYF; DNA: TGTGCCAGCAGTAGCGGGAGATTTACAGATACGCAGTATTTT
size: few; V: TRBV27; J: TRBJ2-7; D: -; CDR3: CASSFQGSYEQYF; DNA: TGTGCCAGCAGTTTTCAGGGGTCCTACGAGCAGTACTTC
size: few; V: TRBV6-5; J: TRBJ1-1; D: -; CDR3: CASSYSEGLGEAFF; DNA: TGTGCCAGCAGTTACTCGGAGGGGCTCGGTGAAGCTTTCTTT
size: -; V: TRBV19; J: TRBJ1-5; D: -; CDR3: CASRRSGNQPQHF; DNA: TGTGCCAGTAGGCGCTCAGGGAATCAGCCCCAGCATTTT
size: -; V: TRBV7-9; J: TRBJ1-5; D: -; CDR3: CASSPPGGRSNQPQHF; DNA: TGTGCCAGCAGCCCTCCTGGGGGTAGGAGCAATCAGCCCCAGCATTTT
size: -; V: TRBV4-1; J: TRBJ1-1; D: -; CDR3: CASSHGTVNTEAFF; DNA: TGCGCCAGCAGCCACGGGACGGTGAACACTGAAGCTTTCTTT